This entry lists 7 T cell receptor beta chains sequenced from one sample in a study of blood T cell repertoires in COVID-19. Measured with immunoSEQ multiplex PCR; TCRdb has only the in-frame clones, and not every one. The sample has some 210,000 clones, around 91% seen once. Sequenced material: peripheral blood. These TCRs come from a middle-aged woman with acute or convalescent COVID-19.

The V and J genes are TRBV4-1 and TRBJ2-4; TRBD2 matches at 13 bases. Germline CDR1 reads MGHRA; CDR2 reads YSYEKL. CDR3 length equals 17 residues. J gave up 6 bases and V 4 bases, and 9 bases lay outside the gene matches. The CDR3 spells CASSPSGTSGAVNIQYF. CDR3 DNA: TGCGCCAGCAGCCCAAGTGGGACTAGCGGGGCGGTAAACATTCAGTACTTC.

The V gene is TRBV4-1, the J gene TRBJ2-3, with D perhaps TRBD2 (5 bases). CDR1 and CDR2 (germline): MGHRA, YSYEKL. The CDR3 extends over 15 amino acids. The V gene lost 4 bases and the J gene lost 4 bases, with 15 bases spanning the gap. The CDR3, as DNA: TGCGCCAGCAGCCGAGGGCTAGCCACATCAGATACGCAGTATTTT. Translation gives CASSRGLATSDTQYF.

CDR3 coding DNA: TGTGCCAGCAGCTACAGGGATGAGCAGTTCTTC. Translation gives CASSYRDEQFF. This chain uses TRBV5-4 with TRBJ2-1; D might be TRBD1 (6 bases). V was pared by 3 bases and J by 8 bases, with 6 bases between. This CDR3 has 11 residues. Germline loops: CDR1 SGHNT, CDR2 YYREEE (reference sequence).

This chain links TRBV6-5 with TRBJ1-5; perhaps TRBD1 as D (5 bases). The ends were cut back, 0 bases at V and 5 bases at J, with 8 bases in the middle. Germline CDR1 reads MNHEY; CDR2 reads SVGAGI. This CDR3 is 14 amino acids long. The CDR3 DNA reads TGTGCCAGCAGTTACTCGCAGGGTCATCAGCCCCAGCATTTT. Encoded protein: CASSYSQGHQPQHF.

In its sample, this clone was seen a few times. The rearrangement uses TRBV27 and TRBJ1-1; 10 positions agree with TRBD1. The junction had 1 base not matched to a gene; V was cut back by 0 bases and J by 0 bases. This CDR3 comprises 16 residues. Germline CDR1 MNHEY, CDR2 SMNVEV (reference sequence). In DNA, the CDR3 is TGTGCCAGCAGTTTATCCGGGACAGGGGTGAACACTGAAGCTTTCTTT. This gives the protein CASSLSGTGVNTEAFF.

The chain couples TRBV24-1 to TRBJ2-3; 8 bases fit TRBD2. Germline CDR1 and CDR2: KGHDR and SFDVKD. This CDR3 is 19 amino acids long. V shed 1 base, J shed 0 bases, and the junction held 11 bases outside the gene matches. The CDR3 DNA reads as TGTGCCACCAGTGATTTAAAGGGACTAGATTCCTCTAGCACAGATACGCAGTATTTT. Its translation: CATSDLKGLDSSSTDTQYF.

The chain links TRBV4-2 to TRBJ1-2, with D possibly TRBD1 on 5 matching bases. The CDR3 covers 15 residues. Trimming took off 2 bases at V and 4 bases at J, with 14 bases between the two ends. The germline CDR1 and CDR2 sequences are LGHNA and YNFKEQ. The CDR3 here is CASSQTIEGVYGYTF. The CDR3 DNA is TGTGCCAGCAGCCAAACGATCGAAGGGGTCTATGGCTACACCTTC.